These 3 T cell receptor beta chains originate from one sample sequenced in a study of T cells in Graves' hyperthyroidism and ophthalmopathy. It was RNA transcripts that yielded the amplified TCR beta CDR3 regions. HTBI primers were employed in a first-round RT-PCR of the TCR CDR3. TCRdb used MiXCR to reprocess the multiplex PCR reads, holding one entry per CDR3 protein. The sample includes a few hundred thousand distinct CDR3 sequences, approximately 16% of them seen just once. Sequencing input: blood. The receptors stem from a woman in her sixties with Graves' ophthalmopathy.

This clonotype was seen more than once but under ten times. The chain is built from TRBV13 and TRBJ1-4; D uncertain. The CDR3 length is 11 residues. CDR1 and CDR2 (germline): PRHDT, FYEKMQ (reference sequence). Deletions cut 5 bases from V and 10 bases from J, with 8 bases between. DNA of the CDR3: TGTGCCAGCAGCGCCGACGGAAAACTGTTTTTT. Translation gives CASSADGKLFF.

This clonotype was observed at least ten times. This chain connects TRBV5-6 to TRBJ2-2; 11 bases are a match to TRBD2. The V gene's germline CDR1 is SGHDT and CDR2 YYEEEE. Trimming cost V 4 bases and J 5 bases; bases outside gene matches: 4. The length of the CDR3 is 15 residues. The CDR3 loop is CASSRRTSGTGELFF. The CDR3 DNA follows: TGTGCCAGCAGCAGGAGGACTAGCGGGACCGGGGAGCTGTTTTTT.

This clonotype was recorded a few times. The rearrangement joins TRBV10-1 to TRBJ2-7, with 9 bases matching TRBD2. Germline-derived CDR1 and CDR2 are WNHNN and SYGVQD (reference sequence). The CDR3 runs to 14 residues. After removal of 2 bases from V and 4 bases from J, the junction contained 3 bases not matched to a gene. The CDR3 bases are TGCGCCAGCAGTGAGGGGCTAGCGGGATACGAGCAGTACTTC. Translated, it gives CASSEGLAGYEQYF.